The 18 T cell receptor beta chains in this list originate from one sample, sequenced in a study of human T cells and chemical hapten exposure. TCRdb re-analysed the RACE reads in MiXCR, keeping a single row per CDR3 protein. The table shows some 38,000 distinct CDR3 sequences, with over 7.5% occurring only once. Time point in this sample: patch test 3, about 24 weeks after DPC sensitization. As to treatment: therapeutic diphenylcyclopropenone sensitization with weekly scalp DPC. Total RNA was extracted from unfractionated whole blood. Here the sequenced sample was whole blood, taken in connection with sensitization to the hapten diphenylcyclopropenone (DPC). Source of these receptors: a middle-aged man with alopecia areata. Some clones in this sample may be carry-over from other donors' samples.

This clonotype was counted ten times or more. This chain joins TRBV6-1 and TRBJ2-7, with D uncertain. V lost 7 bases and J lost 3, with 7 bases in between. The CDR3 has 11 residues. Germline CDR1 reads MNHNS; CDR2 reads SASEGT. For the CDR3, the DNA is TGTGCCAGCACCCAGAACTACGAGCAGTACTTC. It yields the protein CASTQNYEQYF.

This clonotype was seen at least ten times. The rearrangement links TRBV28 to TRBJ2-7, with D possibly being TRBD1 (6 bases). The CDR3 consists of 12 residues. In germline, CDR1 is MDHEN, CDR2 SYDVKM. Deletions cut 6 bases from V and 9 bases from J, with 15 bases between. The CDR3 is CASRTSGVPQYF. In DNA, the CDR3 is TGTGCCAGCAGAACCTCAGGGGTCCCGCAGTACTTC. Full variable domain (outside the CDR3, taken from reference TRBV28 and TRBJ2-7): DVKVTQSSRYLVKRTGEKVFLECVQDMDHENMFWYRQDPGLGLRLIYFSYDVKMKEKGDIPEGYSVSREKKERFSLILESASTNQTSMYLCASRTSGVPQYFGPGTRLTVT.

This clonotype was counted at least ten times. The chain is built from TRBV6-5 and TRBJ1-6, with a possible D match to TRBD1 (6 bases). V was trimmed by 2 bases and J by 9 bases, leaving 17 bases between them. CDR3 size: 16 residues. The V gene's germline CDR1 is MNHEY and CDR2 SVGAGI. CDR3 sequence: CASSYGFTGQGSPLHF. The DNA of the CDR3 is TGTGCCAGCAGTTACGGGTTTACAGGGCAGGGTTCACCCCTCCACTTT.

In its sample, this clonotype was seen many times. This chain joins TRBV27 and TRBJ1-5; weak D call: TRBD1 (5 bases). Between the trimmed V and J ends, which lost 8 bases and 10 bases, there was a span of 9 bases. The CDR3 is 10 amino acids. Germline-derived CDR1 and CDR2 are MNHEY and SMNVEV (reference sequence). As DNA, the CDR3 is TGTGCCAGCGGGGCCCGACCCCAGCATTTT. As protein: CASGARPQHF.

This clonotype has only a few counts. This chain links TRBV28 with TRBJ2-3; perhaps TRBD1 as D (5 bases). Germline lookup yields CDR1 MDHEN and CDR2 SYDVKM. This CDR3 region has 14 residues. V lost 2 bases and J 5 bases, leaving 11 bases between the germline ends. CDR3 sequence reads: CASSLEGAIDTQYF. CDR3 nucleotides: TGTGCCAGCAGTTTAGAAGGGGCAATAGATACGCAGTATTTT.

The chain joins TRBV28 to TRBJ2-5; 10 bases map to TRBD2. J gave up 1 base and V 2 bases, and 7 bases lay outside the gene matches. CDR1 and CDR2 from the germline V gene are MDHEN and SYDVKM. The CDR3 totals 17 residues. CDR3 sequence reads: CASSLELLAGAQETQYF. The CDR3 DNA is TGTGCCAGCAGTTTAGAACTGCTAGCGGGAGCCCAAGAGACCCAGTACTTC.

At least ten counts were recorded for this clonotype. J is TRBJ2-2 and V is TRBV7-8; 10 nucleotides agree with TRBD2. The J segment lost 5 bases and the V segment lost 6 bases, leaving 3 bases of the junction unmatched. Germline CDR1 is SGHVS and CDR2 is FQNEAQ. This CDR3 is built from 14 residues. CDR3 nucleotides: TGTGCCAGCAGGGGACTAGCGAGGACCGGGGAGCTGTTTTTT. This sequence encodes CASRGLARTGELFF.

This clonotype was picked up many times. The rearrangement uses TRBV5-1 and TRBJ2-1, with 11 bases lining up with TRBD2. This CDR3 is 16 amino acids long. The V and J ends lost 2 bases and 6 bases, in that order; junction bases with no gene match: 7. In germline, CDR1 is SGHRS, CDR2 YFSETQ. CDR3 in DNA: TGCGCCAGCAGCTTTACCGGGACTAGCGGCGGCAATGAGCAGTTCTTC. Protein: CASSFTGTSGGNEQFF.

The rearrangement links TRBV7-8 to TRBJ1-1; D gene unclear. The V gene's germline CDR1 is SGHVS and CDR2 FQNEAQ. There are 12 residues in the CDR3. Trimming removed 4 bases from V and 2 bases from J, with 5 bases in between. This CDR3 is CASSYINTEAFF. DNA for the CDR3: TGTGCCAGCAGCTACATAAACACTGAAGCTTTCTTT.

The chain is built from TRBV12-3 or TRBV12-4 and TRBJ1-4, with D possibly TRBD1 on 6 matching bases. Trimming stripped 7 bases from V and 9 bases from J, with 21 bases between. There are 15 residues in the CDR3. The CDR3 spells CASNLRGVTGKKLFF. CDR3 DNA sequence: TGTGCCAGCAACCTAAGGGGGGTAACTGGGAAAAAACTGTTTTTT.

This clonotype was detected many times. The chain couples TRBV29-1 to TRBJ1-1; D might be TRBD1 (6 bases). The CDR3 has 13 residues. Trimming cost V 3 bases and J 5 bases, with 13 bases left between them. CDR1 and CDR2 from the germline V gene are SQVTM and ANQGSEA. Here the CDR3 reads CSVERGIATEAFF. The CDR3, as DNA: TGCAGCGTTGAGAGGGGGATTGCAACTGAAGCTTTCTTT.

This clonotype was observed at least ten times. The rearrangement links TRBV12-3 or TRBV12-4 to TRBJ2-7; either TRBD1 or TRBD2 may fit D (5 bases each). V was trimmed by 1 base and J by 0 bases, leaving 16 bases between them. This CDR3 has 17 residues. CDR3: CASSLGGRRISSYEQYF. CDR3 DNA: TGTGCCAGCAGTTTAGGGGGACGGAGAATCAGCTCCTACGAGCAGTACTTC.

The J gene is TRBJ2-3, the V gene TRBV7-6; either TRBD1 or TRBD2 may supply D (5 bases each). This CDR3 region has 15 residues. Germline V gene data show CDR1 as SGHVS and CDR2 as FNYEAQ. Trimming left V 1 base short and J 2 bases short, with 10 bases between. CDR3 region: CASSLGGKATDTQYF. CDR3 nucleotide sequence: TGTGCCAGCAGCTTAGGGGGGAAAGCCACAGATACGCAGTATTTT.

This clonotype was counted at least ten times. The chain joins TRBV6-5 to TRBJ2-7, with no clear D. The germline V gene encodes CDR1 MNHEY and CDR2 SVGAGI. CDR3 size: 13 residues. Trimming left V 5 bases short and J 2 bases short, with 10 bases between. The CDR3 DNA is TGTGCCAGCAGTCGTAATGGGCCCTACGAGCAGTACTTC. Its translation: CASSRNGPYEQYF.

There are a few counts of this clonotype. This sequence joins TRBV20-1 and TRBJ2-7; D unresolved. There are 13 residues in the CDR3. Germline lookup yields CDR1 DFQATT and CDR2 SNEGSKA (reference sequence). Between the trimmed V and J ends, which lost 0 bases and 8 bases, there was a span of 14 bases. The CDR3 loop reads CSARDALRSKQYF. The CDR3 coding sequence is TGCAGTGCTAGAGACGCCTTACGATCGAAGCAGTACTTC.

The sample holds a few counts of this clonotype. J is TRBJ2-5 and V is TRBV28; 8 bases are shared with TRBD1. Germline V gene lookup returns CDR1 MDHEN and CDR2 SYDVKM. The CDR3 length is 14 residues. V trimming: 5 bases; J trimming: 5 bases; junction bases outside the gene matches: 7. The DNA for the CDR3 is TGTGCCAGCAGTCCGCAGGGGGCGGAGGAGACCCAGTACTTC. It codes for CASSPQGAEETQYF.

This clonotype has a handful of counts. The chain joins TRBV7-2 to TRBJ1-2; weak D call: TRBD1 (5 bases). Germline V gives CDR1 SGHTA, CDR2 FQGNSA. The CDR3 runs 13 residues. V lost 5 bases, J lost 4 bases, and 11 bases lay in between. Here the CDR3 reads CASSGDGTYGYTF. In DNA form, the CDR3 reads TGTGCCAGCAGCGGGGACGGGACCTATGGCTACACCTTC.

The rearrangement joins TRBV6-5 to TRBJ1-2; D is uncertain. The germline V gene encodes CDR1 MNHEY and CDR2 SVGAGI. V was clipped by 2 bases and J by 2 bases, with 6 bases between them. The CDR3 is 13 amino acids. Written as DNA, the CDR3 is TGTGCCAGCAGTTACCATGGGAACTATGGCTACACCTTC. Protein sequence: CASSYHGNYGYTF.